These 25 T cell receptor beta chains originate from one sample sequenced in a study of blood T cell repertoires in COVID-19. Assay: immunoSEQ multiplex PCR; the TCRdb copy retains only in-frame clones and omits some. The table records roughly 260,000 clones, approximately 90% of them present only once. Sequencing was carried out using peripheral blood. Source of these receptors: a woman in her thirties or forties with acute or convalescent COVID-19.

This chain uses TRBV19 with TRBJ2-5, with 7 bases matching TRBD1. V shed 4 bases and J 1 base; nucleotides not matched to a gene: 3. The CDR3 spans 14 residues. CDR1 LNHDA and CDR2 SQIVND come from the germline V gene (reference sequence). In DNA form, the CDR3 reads TGTGCCAGTAGTACCCGACAGGGCCAAGAGACCCAGTACTTC. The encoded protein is CASSTRQGQETQYF. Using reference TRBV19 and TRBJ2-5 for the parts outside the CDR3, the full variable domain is DGGITQSPKYLFRKEGQNVTLSCEQNLNHDAMYWYRQDPGQGLRLIYYSQIVNDFQKGDIAEGYSVSREKKESFPLTVTSAQKNPTAFYLCASSTRQGQETQYFGPGTRLLVL.

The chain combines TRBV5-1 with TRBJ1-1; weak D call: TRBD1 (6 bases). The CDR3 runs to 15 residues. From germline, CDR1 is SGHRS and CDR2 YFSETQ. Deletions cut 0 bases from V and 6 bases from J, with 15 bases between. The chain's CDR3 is CASSLATGWRAEAFF. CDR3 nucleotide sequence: TGCGCCAGCAGCTTGGCTACAGGGTGGCGAGCTGAAGCTTTCTTT.

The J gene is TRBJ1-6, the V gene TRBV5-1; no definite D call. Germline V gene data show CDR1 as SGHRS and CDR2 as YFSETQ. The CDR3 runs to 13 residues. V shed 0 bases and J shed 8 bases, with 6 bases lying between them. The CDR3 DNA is TGCGCCAGCAGCTTGGCCGGTTATTCACCCCTCCACTTT. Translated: CASSLAGYSPLHF.

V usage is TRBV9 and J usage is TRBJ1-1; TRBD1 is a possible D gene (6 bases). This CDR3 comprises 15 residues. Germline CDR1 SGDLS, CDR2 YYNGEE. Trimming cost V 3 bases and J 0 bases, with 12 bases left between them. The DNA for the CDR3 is TGTGCCAGCAGCGGGACAGACTCCCTGAACACTGAAGCTTTCTTT. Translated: CASSGTDSLNTEAFF.

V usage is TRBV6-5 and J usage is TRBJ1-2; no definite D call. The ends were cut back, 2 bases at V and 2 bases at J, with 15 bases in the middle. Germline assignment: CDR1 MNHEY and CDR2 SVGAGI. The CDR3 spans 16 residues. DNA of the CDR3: TGTGCCAGCAGTTACGAGGGCCCTATCCCCAACTATGGCTACACCTTC. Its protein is CASSYEGPIPNYGYTF.

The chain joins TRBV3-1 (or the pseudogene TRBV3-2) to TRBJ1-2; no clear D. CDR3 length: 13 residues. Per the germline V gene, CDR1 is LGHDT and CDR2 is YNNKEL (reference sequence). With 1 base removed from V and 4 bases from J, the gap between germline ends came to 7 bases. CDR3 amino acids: CASSQGGTYGYTF. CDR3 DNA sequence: TGTGCCAGCAGCCAAGGAGGAACCTATGGCTACACCTTC.

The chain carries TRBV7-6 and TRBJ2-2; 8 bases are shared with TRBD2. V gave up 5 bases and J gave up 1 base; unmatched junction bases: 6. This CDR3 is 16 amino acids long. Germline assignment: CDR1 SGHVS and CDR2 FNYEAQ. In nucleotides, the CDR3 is TGTGCCAGCAGCCTCCTGACTAGCGAGAACACCGGGGAGCTGTTTTTT. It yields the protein CASSLLTSENTGELFF.

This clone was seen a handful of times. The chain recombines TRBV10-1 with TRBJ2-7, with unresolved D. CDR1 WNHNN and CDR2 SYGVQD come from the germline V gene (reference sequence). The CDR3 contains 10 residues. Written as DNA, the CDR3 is TGCGCCAGCAGTGAACCCAGGCATGAGGTC. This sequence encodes CASSEPRHEV.

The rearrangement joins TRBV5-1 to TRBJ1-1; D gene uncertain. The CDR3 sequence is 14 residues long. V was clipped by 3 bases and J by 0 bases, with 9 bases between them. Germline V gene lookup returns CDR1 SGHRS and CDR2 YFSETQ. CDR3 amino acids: CASSSEDLNTEAFF. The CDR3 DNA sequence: TGCGCCAGCAGCTCCGAGGATCTGAACACTGAAGCTTTCTTT.

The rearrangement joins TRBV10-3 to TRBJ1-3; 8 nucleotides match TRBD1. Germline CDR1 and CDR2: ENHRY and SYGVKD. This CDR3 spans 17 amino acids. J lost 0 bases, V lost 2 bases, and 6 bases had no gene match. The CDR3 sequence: CAISEKDRAVSGNTIYF. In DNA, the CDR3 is TGTGCCATCAGTGAGAAGGACAGGGCCGTCTCTGGAAACACCATATATTTT.

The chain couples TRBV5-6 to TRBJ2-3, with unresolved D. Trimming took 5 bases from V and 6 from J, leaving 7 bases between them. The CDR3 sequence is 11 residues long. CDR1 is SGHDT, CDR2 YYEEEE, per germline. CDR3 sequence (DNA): TGTGCCAGCAGTTGGGCCGATACGCAGTATTTT. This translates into CASSWADTQYF.

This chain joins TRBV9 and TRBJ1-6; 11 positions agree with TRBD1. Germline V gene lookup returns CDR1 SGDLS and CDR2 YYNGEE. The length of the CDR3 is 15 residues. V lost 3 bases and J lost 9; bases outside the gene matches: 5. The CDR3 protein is CASSAMGQGGSPLHF. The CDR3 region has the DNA TGTGCCAGCAGCGCAATGGGACAGGGGGGTTCACCCCTCCACTTT.

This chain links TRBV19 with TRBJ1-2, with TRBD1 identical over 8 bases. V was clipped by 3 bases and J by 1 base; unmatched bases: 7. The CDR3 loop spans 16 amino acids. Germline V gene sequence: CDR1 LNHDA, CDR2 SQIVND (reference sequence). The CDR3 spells CASSITSGGVNYGYTF. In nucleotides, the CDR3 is TGTGCCAGTAGTATCACCTCAGGGGGCGTTAACTATGGCTACACCTTC.

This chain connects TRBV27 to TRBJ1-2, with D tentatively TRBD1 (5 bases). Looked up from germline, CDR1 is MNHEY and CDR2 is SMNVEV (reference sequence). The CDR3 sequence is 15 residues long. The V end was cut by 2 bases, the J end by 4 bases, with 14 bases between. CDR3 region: CASSLGRGLGYGYTF. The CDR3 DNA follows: TGTGCCAGCAGTTTAGGGAGGGGCCTTGGCTATGGCTACACCTTC.

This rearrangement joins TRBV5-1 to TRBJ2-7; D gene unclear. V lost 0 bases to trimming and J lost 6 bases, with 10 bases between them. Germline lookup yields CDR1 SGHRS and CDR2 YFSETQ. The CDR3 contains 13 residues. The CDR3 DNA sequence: TGCGCCAGCAGCTTGGACGGAGTCAGCGAGCAGTACGTC. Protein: CASSLDGVSEQYV.

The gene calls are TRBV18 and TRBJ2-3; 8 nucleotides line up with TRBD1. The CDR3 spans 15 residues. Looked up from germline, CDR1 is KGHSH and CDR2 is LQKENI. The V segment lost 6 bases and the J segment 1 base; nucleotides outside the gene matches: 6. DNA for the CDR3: TGTGCCAGCTCCCAGACAGGGGAGGGCACAGATACGCAGTATTTT. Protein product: CASSQTGEGTDTQYF.

CDR3 sequence (DNA): TGTGCCAGCAGCCGAATGGGGGGACAGGCCATCTTCTTT. It codes for CASSRMGGQAIFF. The chain carries TRBV7-6 and TRBJ1-1, with TRBD1 matching over 8 bases. CDR3 size: 13 residues. J gave up 14 bases and V 5 bases, and 13 bases lay outside the gene matches. The germline CDR1 and CDR2 sequences are SGHVS and FNYEAQ.

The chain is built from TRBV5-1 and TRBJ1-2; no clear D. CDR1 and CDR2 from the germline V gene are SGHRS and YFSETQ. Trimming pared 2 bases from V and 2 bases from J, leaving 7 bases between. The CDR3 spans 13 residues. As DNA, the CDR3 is TGCGCCAGCAGCTTCGACTTAAACTATGGCTACACCTTC. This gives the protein CASSFDLNYGYTF.

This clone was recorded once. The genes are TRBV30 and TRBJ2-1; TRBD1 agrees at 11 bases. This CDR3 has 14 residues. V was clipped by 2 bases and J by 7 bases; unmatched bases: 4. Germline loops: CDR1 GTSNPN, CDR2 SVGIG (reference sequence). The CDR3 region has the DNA TGTGCCTGGAGTCGGACAGGGGGCACGAATGAGCAGTTCTTC. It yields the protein CAWSRTGGTNEQFF.

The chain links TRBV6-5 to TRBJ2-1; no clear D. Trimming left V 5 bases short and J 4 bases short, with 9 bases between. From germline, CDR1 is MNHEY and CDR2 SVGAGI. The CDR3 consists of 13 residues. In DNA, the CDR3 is TGTGCCAGCAGTCCCACTTGGTACAATGAGCAGTTCTTC. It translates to CASSPTWYNEQFF.

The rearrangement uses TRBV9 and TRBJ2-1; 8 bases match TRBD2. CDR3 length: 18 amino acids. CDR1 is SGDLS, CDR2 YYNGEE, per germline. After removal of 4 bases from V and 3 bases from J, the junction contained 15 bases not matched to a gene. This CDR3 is CASSNSPGTRGDYNEQFF. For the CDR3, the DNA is TGTGCCAGCAGCAACAGTCCCGGGACTAGGGGGGACTACAATGAGCAGTTCTTC.

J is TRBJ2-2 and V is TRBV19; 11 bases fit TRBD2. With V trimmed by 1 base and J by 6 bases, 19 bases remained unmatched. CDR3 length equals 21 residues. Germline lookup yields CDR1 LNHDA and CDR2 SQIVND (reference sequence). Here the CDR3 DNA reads TGTGCCAGTAGTATAGGGGCACTAGCGGGAGTCCGGCGGGGGGGCCCCGGGGAGCTGTTTTTT. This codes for CASSIGALAGVRRGGPGELFF.

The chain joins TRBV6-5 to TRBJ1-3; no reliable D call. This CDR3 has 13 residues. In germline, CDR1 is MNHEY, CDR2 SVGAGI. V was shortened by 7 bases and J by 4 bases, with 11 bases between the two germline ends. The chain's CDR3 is CASTRRAGNTIYF. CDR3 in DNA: TGTGCCAGCACCCGGCGAGCGGGAAACACCATATATTTT.

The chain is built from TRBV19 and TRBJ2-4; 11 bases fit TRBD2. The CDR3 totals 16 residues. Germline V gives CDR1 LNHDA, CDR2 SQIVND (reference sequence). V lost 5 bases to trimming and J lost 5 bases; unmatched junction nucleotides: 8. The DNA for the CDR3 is TGTGCCAGTAGTGCGCCGGGACTAGCGGCTCAAAACATTCAGTACTTC. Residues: CASSAPGLAAQNIQYF.

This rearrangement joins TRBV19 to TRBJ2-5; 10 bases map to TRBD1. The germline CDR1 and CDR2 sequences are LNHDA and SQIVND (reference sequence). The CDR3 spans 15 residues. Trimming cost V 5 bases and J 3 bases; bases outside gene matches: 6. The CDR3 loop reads CASSGTGAVEETQYF. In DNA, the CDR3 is TGTGCCAGTAGTGGGACAGGGGCTGTCGAAGAGACCCAGTACTTC.